The TCR beta chain under discussion was sequenced for a study of T cells in Graves' hyperthyroidism and ophthalmopathy. This clonotype was counted at least ten times. Amplified regions were TCR beta CDR3 sequences from RNA transcripts. The HTBI set primed first-round TCR CDR3 RT-PCR. One entry per CDR3 protein, called by TCRdb with MiXCR from the multiplex PCR reads. The sample holds a few hundred thousand distinct CDR3 sequences, under 25% seen once. Sequencing was done on a sample of blood. The receptor comes from a man in his late teens or twenties with Graves' hyperthyroidism.

CDR3 loop: CASRSARGEQYF. The CDR3 DNA is TGTGCCAGCAGGTCCGCGAGGGGTGAGCAGTACTTC. This chain connects TRBV28 to TRBJ2-7, with D perhaps assigned TRBD1 or TRBD2 (5 bases each). Per the germline V gene, CDR1 is MDHEN and CDR2 is SYDVKM. The CDR3 sequence is 12 residues long. Trimming stripped 6 bases from V and 7 bases from J, with 13 bases between.